This T cell receptor (beta chain) was obtained from a study of metastatic and nonmetastatic thyroid tumors. Study-level results: Malignant tumors reportedly showed significantly higher TCR beta diversity than benign nodules in both blood and tumor.

This clone was counted ten times or more. Antigen unknown. The CDR3 totals 14 residues. J lost 2 bases, V lost 3 bases, and 1 base had no gene match. Germline-derived CDR1 and CDR2 are SGHRS and YFSETQ. No treatment had been given to any patient before thyroid surgery. Source study methods: What underpinned the distant-metastasis classifier for papillary thyroid cancer was the set of CDR3 differences across clinicopathological groups. TCRdb re-called the PCR reads with MiXCR. The V and J calls shown here were made by TCRdb, not taken from the authors' results. The sample has almost 85,000 clones; around 12% are singletons.

Sequences were obtained from tumor tissue. The sequence derives from a female donor with papillary thyroid cancer or a benign thyroid nodule (not recorded which). Some clones in this sample may be carry-over from other donors' samples. This rearrangement joins TRBV5-1 to TRBJ1-3, with 8 bases lining up with TRBD1. The CDR3 protein is CASSSTGAGNTIYF. As DNA, the CDR3 is TGCGCCAGCAGCTCGACAGGGGCTGGAAACACCATATATTTT. Based on the CDR3 plus reference TRBV5-1 and TRBJ1-3, the full variable domain is KAGVTQTPRYLIKTRGQQVTLSCSPISGHRSVSWYQQTPGQGLQFLFEYFSETQRNKGNFPGRFSGRQFSNSRSEMNVSTLELGDSALYLCASSSTGAGNTIYFGEGSWLTVV.